This T cell receptor (beta chain) stems from a study of cytomegalovirus exposure and HLA in healthy donors. As for this clone: What it binds is unknown.

Donors showed nominal health when sampled, although they likely had unrecorded immune exposures. 13 Jbeta primers and 60 Vbeta primers were used for the PCR. Repertoires were generated with immunoSEQ multiplex PCR, while TCRdb's copy carries only in-frame clones and drops some. Of more than 150,000 clones listed, roughly 78% are singletons. Study-wide results and caveats: The number of N-insertions in an Asian-associated ancestry cluster was reportedly below the 666-donor mean in a later analysis. Most TCRs appeared rarely, but some public TCRs recurred in many donors. Based on reports, TCR beta sequences accurately predicted HLA-A and HLA-B alleles for most subjects.

Sequenced material: PBMCs. This TCR derives from a woman aged 45-65 years in good health and CMV-seropositive.

CDR3 nucleotides: TGTGCCAGCAGCACCCAGACAGAGAACTATGGCTACACCTTC. Its translation: CASSTQTENYGYTF. The chain uses TRBV9 and TRBJ1-2, with TRBD1 as a possible D gene (5 bases). Deletions cut 4 bases from V and 2 bases from J, with 12 bases between. Germline V gives CDR1 SGDLS, CDR2 YYNGEE. The CDR3 totals 14 residues.